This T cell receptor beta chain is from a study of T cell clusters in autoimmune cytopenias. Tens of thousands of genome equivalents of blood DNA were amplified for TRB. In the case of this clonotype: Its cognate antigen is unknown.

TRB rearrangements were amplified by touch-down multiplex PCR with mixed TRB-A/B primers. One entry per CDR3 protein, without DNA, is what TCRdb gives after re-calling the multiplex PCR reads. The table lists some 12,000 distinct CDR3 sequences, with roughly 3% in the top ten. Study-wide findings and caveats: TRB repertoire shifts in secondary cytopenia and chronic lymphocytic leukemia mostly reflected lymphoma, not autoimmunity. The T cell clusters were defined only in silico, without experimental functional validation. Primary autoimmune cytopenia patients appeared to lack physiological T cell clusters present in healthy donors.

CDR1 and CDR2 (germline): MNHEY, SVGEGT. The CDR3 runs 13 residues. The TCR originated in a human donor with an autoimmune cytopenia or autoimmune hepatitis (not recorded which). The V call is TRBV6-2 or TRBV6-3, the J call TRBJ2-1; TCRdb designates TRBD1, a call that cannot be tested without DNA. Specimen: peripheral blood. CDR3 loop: CASTLHRGNEQFF.